This T cell receptor (beta chain) was found in a study of CD8+ T cells in alopecia areata. On this clone itself: Different DNA sequences within this sample yield the same CDR3.

As the sequencing template, cDNA was produced by extracting RNA and reverse transcribing it. Sequenced by immunoSEQ multiplex PCR; TCRdb stores in-frame clones only, minus some. The repertoire holds hundreds of thousands of clones, with 50% to 75% as singletons. Indicated treatment: oral pan-JAK inhibitor, 5-10 mg twice daily. The CDR3 loop spans 12 amino acids. V lost 0 bases and J lost 5, with 7 bases in between. Per the germline V gene, CDR1 is GTSNPN and CDR2 is SVGIG (reference sequence). J is TRBJ2-5 and V is TRBV30, with a tentative D call TRBD1 (5 bases). The sequenced sample was CD4+ T cells sorted from blood, obtained around week 52, from a patient treated with tofacitinib. The origin of this receptor is a human donor with alopecia areata. CDR3 sequence reads: CAWSVGRETQYF. CDR3 bases: TGTGCCTGGAGTGTGGGGCGGGAGACCCAGTACTTC.